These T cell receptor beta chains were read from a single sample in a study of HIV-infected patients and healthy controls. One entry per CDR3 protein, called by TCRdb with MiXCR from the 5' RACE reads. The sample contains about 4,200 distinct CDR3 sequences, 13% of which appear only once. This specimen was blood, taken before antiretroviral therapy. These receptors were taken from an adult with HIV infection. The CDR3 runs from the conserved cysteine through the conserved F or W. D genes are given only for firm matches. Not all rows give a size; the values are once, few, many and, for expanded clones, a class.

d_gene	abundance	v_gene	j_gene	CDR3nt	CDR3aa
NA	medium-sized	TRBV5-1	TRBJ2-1	TGCGCCAGCAGCTTGGCGGTAGTAGGTGAGCAGTTCTTC	CASSLAVVGEQFF
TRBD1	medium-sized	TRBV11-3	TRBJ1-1	TGTGCCAGCAGCTCCCTAACAGGGGGAACTGAAGCTTTCTTT	CASSSLTGGTEAFF
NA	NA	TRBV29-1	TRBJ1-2	TGCAGCACCTCCCCGGCAGGGGATGGGGACTATGGCTACACCTTC	CSTSPAGDGDYGYTF
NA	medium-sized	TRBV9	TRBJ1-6	TGTGCCAGCAGCCTGGGGGAGGGTAATTCACCCCTCCACTTT	CASSLGEGNSPLHF
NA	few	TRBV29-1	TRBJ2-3	TGCAGCGTCGTGGGACACCAAGCAGGAGATACGCAGTATTTT	CSVVGHQAGDTQYF
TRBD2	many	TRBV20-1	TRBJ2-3	TGCAGTGCTAGCTCACTTAGACTAGCGGGAGGTTCAGATACGCAGTATTTT	CSASSLRLAGGSDTQYF
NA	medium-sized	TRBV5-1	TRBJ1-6	TGCGCCAGCAGCTCAGGGAGGAATAATTCACCCCTCCACTTT	CASSSGRNNSPLHF
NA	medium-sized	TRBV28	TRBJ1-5	TGTGCCAGCAGTTTTACGGGCAATCAGCCCCAGCATTTT	CASSFTGNQPQHF
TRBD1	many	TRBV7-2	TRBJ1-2	TGTGCCAGCAGCTTGGACAGGAGCTATGGCTACACCTTC	CASSLDRSYGYTF
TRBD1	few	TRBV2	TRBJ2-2	TGTGCCAGCAAACCGGGACAGGGATTCTCCGGGGAGCTGTTTTTT	CASKPGQGFSGELFF
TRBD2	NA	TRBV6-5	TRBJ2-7	TGTGCCAGCAGTATAAGACTAGCGGGAGGGGAAGCGTACGAGCAGTACTTC	CASSIRLAGGEAYEQYF
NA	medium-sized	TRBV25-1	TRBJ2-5	TGTGCCAGCAGTGAAATACAGGGGACCCAGTACTTC	CASSEIQGTQYF
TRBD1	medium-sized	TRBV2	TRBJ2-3	TGTGCCAGCGCCCCCGGGACAGCGAGCACAGATACGCAGTATTTT	CASAPGTASTDTQYF
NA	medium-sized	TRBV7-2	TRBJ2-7	TGTGCCAGCAGCCCCAGGGCTAGTCAGGGTTACGAGCAGTACTTC	CASSPRASQGYEQYF
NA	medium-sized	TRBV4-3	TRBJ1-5	TGCGCCAGCAGCCACAACAGGGTTAGCAATCAGCCCCAGCATTTT	CASSHNRVSNQPQHF
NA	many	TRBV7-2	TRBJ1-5	TGTGCCAGCAGCTTACTCTTTGAACCCCAGCATTTT	CASSLLFEPQHF
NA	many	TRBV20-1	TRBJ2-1	TGCAGTGCTAGGGAACGGCCGAGTTACAATGAGCAGTTCTTC	CSARERPSYNEQFF
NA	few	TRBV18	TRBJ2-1	TGTGCCAGCTCACCACCCAAAGACAGGCCCTACAATGAGCAGTTCTTC	CASSPPKDRPYNEQFF
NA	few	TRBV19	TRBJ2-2	TGTGCCAGTAGTATGGCAAGGCACACCGGGGAGCTGTTTTTT	CASSMARHTGELFF
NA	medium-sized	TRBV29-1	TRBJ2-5	TGCAGCGTTGAAACGGAGGGAGAGACCCAGTACTTC	CSVETEGETQYF
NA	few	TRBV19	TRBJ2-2	TGTGCCAGTAGTTTGGTCATTCCCGGGGAGCTGTTTTTT	CASSLVIPGELFF
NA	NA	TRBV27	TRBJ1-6	TGTTCCAGCAGTGCATGTGACCGCGATAATTCACCCCTCCACTTT	CSSSACDRDNSPLHF
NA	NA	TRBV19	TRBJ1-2	TGTGCCAGTAGTTTCCACCTGGGTGGGACTAACTATGGCTACACCTTC	CASSFHLGGTNYGYTF
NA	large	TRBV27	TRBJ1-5	TGTGCCAGCACTAAGGGGGTGAATCAGCCCCAGCATTTT	CASTKGVNQPQHF
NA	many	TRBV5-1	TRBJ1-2	TGCGCCAGCAGCTTGGTATCAGGATTCAGCTATGGCTACACCTTC	CASSLVSGFSYGYTF
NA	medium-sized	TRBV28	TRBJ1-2	TGTGCCAGCAGTTTAGGAGGGTCGGGGGCGCTCGGCTACACCTTC	CASSLGGSGALGYTF
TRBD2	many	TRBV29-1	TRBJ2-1	TGCAGCGTTTGGCTAGCGGGAGGTTACAATGAGCAGTTCTTC	CSVWLAGGYNEQFF
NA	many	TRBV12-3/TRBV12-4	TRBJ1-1	TGTGCCAGCAGCTCCTCCGTGGGGGCGCCCGAAACTACTGAAGCTTTCTTT	CASSSSVGAPETTEAFF
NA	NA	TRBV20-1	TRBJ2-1	TGCAGTGCTAGCCCCACGCTAAAGACCCACCTCACATACAATGAGCAGTTCTTC	CSASPTLKTHLTYNEQFF
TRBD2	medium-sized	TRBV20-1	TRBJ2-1	TGCAGTGCAACGAAGTTATCAGCGGGAGTCAATGAGCAGTTCTTC	CSATKLSAGVNEQFF
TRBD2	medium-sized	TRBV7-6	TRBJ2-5	TGTGCCAGCAGCTTAGCCCAACTAGCGGGAGAGCGGGAGACCCAGTACTTC	CASSLAQLAGERETQYF
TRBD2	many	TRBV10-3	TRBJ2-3	TGTGCCATCAGCGGAGGACTAGCGGGAGGCACCAGCACAGATACGCAGTATTTT	CAISGGLAGGTSTDTQYF
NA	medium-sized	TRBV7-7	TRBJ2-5	TGTGCTAGCAGTAGAGCGGATCAAGAGACCCAGTACTTC	CASSRADQETQYF
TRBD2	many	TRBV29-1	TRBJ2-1	TGCAGCGTTGAAGATCCCTTACTAGCGGGAGCGAACTACAATGAGCAGTTCTTC	CSVEDPLLAGANYNEQFF
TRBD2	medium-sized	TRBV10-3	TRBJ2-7	TGTGCCATCAGTCCCGGGACTAGCGGGGCCGTCTCCTACGAGCAGTACTTC	CAISPGTSGAVSYEQYF
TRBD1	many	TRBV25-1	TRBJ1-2	TGTGCCAGCAGTGAGAACAGGGGATATGGCTACACCTTC	CASSENRGYGYTF
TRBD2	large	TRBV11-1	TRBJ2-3	TGTGCCAGCGGACTAGCGGGAGTCCGCCATACGCAGTATTTT	CASGLAGVRHTQYF
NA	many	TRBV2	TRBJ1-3	TGTGCCAGCAGTGGGACTTCGCGAAACACCATATATTTT	CASSGTSRNTIYF
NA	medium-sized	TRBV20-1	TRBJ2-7	TGCAGTGCTAGAGGTCAGGTAACCTACGAGCAGTACTTC	CSARGQVTYEQYF
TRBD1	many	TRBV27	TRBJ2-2	TGTGCCAGCAGTCCGAGGACAGGCCCCAACACCGGGGAGCTGTTTTTT	CASSPRTGPNTGELFF
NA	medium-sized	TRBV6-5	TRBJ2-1	TGTGCCAGCACCGACTCCTACAATGAGCAGTTCTTC	CASTDSYNEQFF
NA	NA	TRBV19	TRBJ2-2	TGTGCCACCGTGACCAAGCCTTTGAACGGGGAGCTGTTTTTT	CATVTKPLNGELFF
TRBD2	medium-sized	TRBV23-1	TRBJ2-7	TGCGCCAGCAGTCAAATAGCGGGAGAGCCCTACGAGCAGTACTTC	CASSQIAGEPYEQYF
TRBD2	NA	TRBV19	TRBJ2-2	TGTGCCACCAGACTGGGGGGGGCCGGGGAGCTGTTTTTT	CATRLGGAGELFF
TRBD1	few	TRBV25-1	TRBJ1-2	TGTGCCAGCAGGAGGGGGCTGGACTATGGCTACACCTTC	CASRRGLDYGYTF
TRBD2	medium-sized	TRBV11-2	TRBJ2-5	TGTGCCAGCCGATCACGGGGGACGCGGCGGGAGAAGTACCAAGAGACCCAGTACTTC	CASRSRGTRREKYQETQYF
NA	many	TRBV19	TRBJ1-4	TGTGCCAGTAGTCGCTCCGGTTTCGATGAAAAACTGTTTTTT	CASSRSGFDEKLFF
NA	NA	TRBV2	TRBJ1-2	TGTGCCAGCAGTGCGGAGGACAGCTATGGCTACACCTTC	CASSAEDSYGYTF
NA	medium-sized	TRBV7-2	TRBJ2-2	TGTGCCAGCAGCTTAGGGGGGATCCGACCCGGGGAGCTGTTTTTT	CASSLGGIRPGELFF
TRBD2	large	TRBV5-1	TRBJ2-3	TGCGCCAGCAGCTTGTCGGGACTAGCGGGAGGAGCAGATACGCAGTATTTT	CASSLSGLAGGADTQYF